A single sample is the source of the 25 T cell receptor beta chains below, sequenced in a study of cytomegalovirus exposure and HLA in healthy donors. This table comes from immunoSEQ multiplex PCR, and its TCRdb copy is limited to in-frame clones, with some not included. Found here are about 360,000 clones, 86% of them singletons; the top ten hold over 0.75%. Sequenced sample: PBMCs. The receptors originated from a woman under 30 in good health and CMV-seronegative.

This clone was counted once. This rearrangement joins TRBV5-1 to TRBJ2-7; 11 positions match TRBD1. The CDR3 sequence is 14 residues long. CDR1 and CDR2 from the germline V gene are SGHRS and YFSETQ. V lost 4 bases, J lost 2 bases, and 2 bases stayed unmatched. The CDR3 loop is CASSGTGGPYEQYF. The CDR3 coding sequence is TGCGCCAGCAGCGGGACAGGGGGGCCCTACGAGCAGTACTTC.

The chain carries TRBV28 and TRBJ1-4; tentative D call: TRBD1 (6 bases). CDR1 and CDR2 (germline): MDHEN, SYDVKM. V was clipped by 6 bases and J by 2 bases, with 19 bases between them. The CDR3 covers 17 residues. CDR3 nucleotides: TGTGCCAGCAGAAAAATACAGGGTGCAGAGACTAATGAAAAACTGTTTTTT. It codes for CASRKIQGAETNEKLFF.

The chain employs TRBV5-1 and TRBJ2-3; D perhaps matches TRBD1 (5 bases). The CDR3 runs 15 residues. V was clipped by 3 bases and J by 0 bases, with 11 bases between them. Germline CDR1 SGHRS, CDR2 YFSETQ. The CDR3 DNA sequence: TGCGCCAGCAGCTCGTTGACAGCTAGCACAGATACGCAGTATTTT. Protein sequence: CASSSLTASTDTQYF. Full variable domain (remainder filled in from reference TRBV5-1 and TRBJ2-3): KAGVTQTPRYLIKTRGQQVTLSCSPISGHRSVSWYQQTPGQGLQFLFEYFSETQRNKGNFPGRFSGRQFSNSRSEMNVSTLELGDSALYLCASSSLTASTDTQYFGPGTRLTVL.

The chain is built from TRBV27 and TRBJ2-3; D may be TRBD1 (5 bases). V was trimmed by 8 bases and J by 4 bases, leaving 7 bases between them. Germline V gene sequence: CDR1 MNHEY, CDR2 SMNVEV (reference sequence). This CDR3 has 11 amino acids. CDR3 coding DNA: TGTGCCAGCGTGGGGCCAGATACGCAGTATTTT. Its protein product is CASVGPDTQYF.

The genes are TRBV7-2 and TRBJ1-1; D is uncertain. Germline V gene lookup returns CDR1 SGHTA and CDR2 FQGNSA. Trimming took off 5 bases at V and 7 bases at J, with 5 bases between the two ends. This CDR3 has 10 amino acids. The chain's CDR3 is CASSPYEAFF. The CDR3 DNA sequence: TGTGCCAGCAGCCCCTATGAAGCTTTCTTT.

CDR3 protein: CASSFEQGNEKLFF. CDR3 DNA sequence: TGTGCCAGCAGCTTCGAACAGGGGAATGAAAAACTGTTTTTT. The gene calls are TRBV7-8 and TRBJ1-4, with 7 bases matching TRBD1. V dropped 3 bases and J dropped 5; count of bases not matched to a gene: 3. There are 14 residues in the CDR3. Germline CDR1 is SGHVS and CDR2 is FQNEAQ.

This clone was recorded a few times. V usage is TRBV10-3 and J usage is TRBJ1-2; the D is unclear. Germline V gene lookup returns CDR1 ENHRY and CDR2 SYGVKD. The CDR3 length is 13 residues. The V and J ends lost 2 bases and 8 bases respectively, with 12 bases between them. The CDR3 nucleotides read TGTGCCATCAGTGAGGACCCCCGAGGGGGCTACACCTTC. This gives the protein CAISEDPRGGYTF.

Only a few counts were recorded for this clone. The chain carries TRBV30 and TRBJ1-1; 9 bases align to TRBD1. Looked up from germline, CDR1 is GTSNPN and CDR2 is SVGIG (reference sequence). The CDR3 extends over 10 amino acids. The junction had 0 bases not matched to a gene; V was cut back by 5 bases and J by 8 bases. CDR3 protein: CAWDRGEAFF. CDR3 nucleotides: TGTGCCTGGGACAGGGGGGAAGCTTTCTTT.

The CDR3 protein is CASSIEREKGTEAFF. For the CDR3, the DNA is TGTGCCAGTAGTATAGAGAGGGAGAAAGGCACTGAAGCTTTCTTT. This chain links TRBV19 with TRBJ1-1, with unresolved D. Germline V gene lookup returns CDR1 LNHDA and CDR2 SQIVND (reference sequence). Trimming pared 0 bases from V and 4 bases from J, leaving 12 bases between. There are 15 residues in the CDR3.

The chain carries TRBV28 and TRBJ1-5; 10 bases are a match to TRBD1. Germline CDR1 is MDHEN and CDR2 is SYDVKM. The CDR3 has 17 amino acids. The J segment lost 2 bases and the V segment lost 4 bases, leaving 8 bases of the junction unmatched. The CDR3 DNA reads TGTGCCAGCAGTTCTCCTACCGACAGGGGGCGCAATCAGCCCCAGCATTTT. Residues: CASSSPTDRGRNQPQHF.

The chain uses TRBV28 and TRBJ1-2; 8 bases line up with TRBD1. Germline V gene lookup returns CDR1 MDHEN and CDR2 SYDVKM. J lost 3 bases, V lost 8 bases, and 5 bases had no gene match. This CDR3 contains 13 residues. CDR3 loop: CASGQGSHYGYTF. Here the CDR3 DNA reads TGTGCCAGCGGACAGGGCTCCCACTATGGCTACACCTTC.

The V and J genes are TRBV5-6 and TRBJ1-4, with D unclear. The germline V and J ends were trimmed by 0 bases and 5 bases, with 5 bases remaining between them. The CDR3 consists of 13 residues. Germline V gives CDR1 SGHDT, CDR2 YYEEEE. Here the CDR3 reads CASSLGGNEKLFF. CDR3 DNA: TGTGCCAGCAGCTTGGGCGGAAATGAAAAACTGTTTTTT.

J is TRBJ2-1 and V is TRBV29-1; D is perhaps TRBD2 (5 bases). V lost 5 bases and J lost 2, with 10 bases in between. The length of the CDR3 is 13 residues. In germline, CDR1 is SQVTM, CDR2 ANQGSEA. The CDR3 nucleotides are TGCAGCGTTCGGAATAGCGCCTACAATGAGCAGTTCTTC. It encodes CSVRNSAYNEQFF.

V gene TRBV5-5 combines with J gene TRBJ2-7; the D gene is possibly TRBD1 (6 bases). Germline V gene data show CDR1 as SGHKS and CDR2 as YYEKEE (reference sequence). V lost 3 bases and J 1 base, leaving 8 bases between the germline ends. CDR3 size: 13 residues. CDR3 nucleotide sequence: TGTGCCAGCAGCTGGGGGCAGTCCTACGAGCAGTACTTC. Encoded protein: CASSWGQSYEQYF.

This chain uses TRBV7-9 with TRBJ1-2; tentatively, D is TRBD1 (6 bases). Trimming removed 5 bases from V and 2 bases from J, with 12 bases in between. The V gene's germline CDR1 is SEHNR and CDR2 FQNEAQ (reference sequence). The CDR3 contains 14 residues. CDR3: CASSAAGQNYGYTF. The CDR3 region has the DNA TGTGCCAGCAGCGCAGCGGGACAAAACTATGGCTACACCTTC.

This chain connects TRBV7-8 to TRBJ2-2; 8 bases map to TRBD2. V trimming: 1 base; J trimming: 5 bases; junction bases outside the gene matches: 15. The CDR3 loop spans 19 amino acids. Per germline, CDR1 SGHVS and CDR2 FQNEAQ. The CDR3 region is CASSLGRSGRGLGTGELFF. DNA for the CDR3: TGTGCCAGCAGCTTAGGAAGGAGCGGGAGAGGGTTGGGGACCGGGGAGCTGTTTTTT.

For this clone: It is unclear where the CDR3 begins or ends on the DNA, so no DNA is shown, and the CDR3 is as TCRdb lists it. This chain uses TRBV6-6 with TRBJ1-1; the table's TRBD1 call for D was not verified on the DNA. In germline, CDR1 is MNHNY, CDR2 SVGAGI (reference sequence). The CDR3 is 14 amino acids long, termini counted. The chain's CDR3 is CASSSSDRNTEAFF.

CDR3 coding DNA: TGCGCCAGCAGCTTGGACAGGGGCAGGGAGACCCAGTACTTC. It codes for CASSLDRGRETQYF. V and J are TRBV5-1 and TRBJ2-5; TRBD1 agrees at 7 bases. The V and J ends lost 0 bases and 5 bases, in that order; junction bases with no gene match: 4. Germline V CDR1 and CDR2: SGHRS, YFSETQ. The CDR3 totals 14 residues.

This sequence joins TRBV6-1 and TRBJ2-1; no clear D gene. The V and J ends lost 4 bases and 0 bases respectively, with 7 bases between them. This CDR3 spans 14 amino acids. CDR1 is MNHNS, CDR2 SASEGT, per germline. The CDR3 DNA reads TGTGCCAGCAGTGTAAGGAGCTCCTACAATGAGCAGTTCTTC. It specifies CASSVRSSYNEQFF.

J is TRBJ2-1 and V is TRBV6-1, with a weak D call TRBD2 (5 bases). The germline V gene encodes CDR1 MNHNS and CDR2 SASEGT. V lost 7 bases to trimming and J lost 9 bases, with 22 bases between them. The CDR3 length is 15 residues. CDR3 sequence (DNA): TGTGCCAGCAAGCGGTTTGTCCCAGGCGATGGTGAGCAGTTCTTC. Translating gives CASKRFVPGDGEQFF.

V and J are TRBV4-2 and TRBJ2-5, with 11 bases aligning to TRBD2. The V and J ends lost 3 bases and 3 bases, in that order; junction bases with no gene match: 0. The CDR3 extends over 14 amino acids. Per germline, CDR1 LGHNA and CDR2 YNFKEQ. The CDR3 coding sequence is TGTGCCAGCAGCCAGGGACTAGCGGAAGAGACCCAGTACTTC. Translation gives CASSQGLAEETQYF.

This clone appeared a few times. This chain joins TRBV28 and TRBJ2-7; D gene unclear. Per germline, CDR1 MDHEN and CDR2 SYDVKM. This CDR3 has 14 amino acids. V was trimmed by 6 bases and J by 7 bases, leaving 19 bases between them. DNA for the CDR3: TGTGCCAGCAGCATCCCGTCGAGTCGCCAAGAGCAGTACTTC. It yields the protein CASSIPSSRQEQYF.

In its sample, this clone was seen once. This chain uses TRBV10-3 with TRBJ1-2, with a tentative D call TRBD1 (5 bases). The V gene lost 3 bases and the J gene lost 1 base, with 12 bases spanning the gap. CDR1 is ENHRY, CDR2 SYGVKD, per germline. The CDR3 contains 15 residues. The CDR3 loop reads CAISDVADSNYGYTF. In DNA form, the CDR3 reads TGTGCCATCAGTGATGTGGCAGACAGTAACTATGGCTACACCTTC.

The chain has TRBV4-2 and TRBJ2-1, with 14 bases identical to TRBD2. Per the germline V gene, CDR1 is LGHNA and CDR2 is YNFKEQ. Trimming removed 3 bases from V and 10 bases from J; junction bases left unmatched: 8. This CDR3 has 16 residues. The CDR3: CASSHTGTSGRREQFF. The CDR3, as DNA: TGTGCCAGCAGCCATACCGGGACTAGCGGGAGACGGGAGCAGTTCTTC.

The chain has TRBV16 and TRBJ1-4; no reliable D call. Germline V gene data show CDR1 as KGHSY and CDR2 as FQNENV. The CDR3 is 16 amino acids. V gave up 3 bases and J gave up 8 bases, with 19 bases separating them. This chain's CDR3 is CASSHDVGRAVEKLFF. The CDR3 DNA reads TGTGCCAGCAGCCACGATGTTGGGCGCGCCGTGGAAAAACTGTTTTTT.